One and the same sample provided the 30 T cell receptor beta chains below, sequenced in a study of blood T cell repertoires in COVID-19 (dated by TCRdb to between 2020 and 2021). The library was prepared using the immunoSEQ multiplex PCR assay. TCRdb carries this immuneACCESS record with in-frame sequences only. Its versions omit some clonotypes, under half of them owing to an unresolved V gene in the studies checked, with the rest unexplained. The sample records about 210,000 clones, around 86% of which are singletons. The top ten hold 7% to 7.5% of the sample. The source material was PBMCs or T cells enriched from blood (not recorded which). These TCRs come from a young man in a cohort exposed to, infected with or recovered from COVID-19 (not recorded which).

This chain links TRBV7-6 with TRBJ2-7; 9 bases agree with TRBD1. The germline V gene has CDR1 SGHVS and CDR2 FNYEAQ. V shed 5 bases, J shed 5 bases, and the junction held 13 bases outside the gene matches. This CDR3 region has 16 residues. Here the CDR3 reads CASSQTPGQGRDEQYF. CDR3 coding DNA: TGTGCCAGCAGCCAAACTCCGGGACAGGGAAGGGACGAGCAGTACTTC.

The J gene is TRBJ1-1, the V gene TRBV27; D might be TRBD1 (6 bases). The CDR3 covers 14 residues. V was clipped by 0 bases and J by 1 base, with 6 bases between them. Germline V lookup: CDR1 MNHEY, CDR2 SMNVEV (reference sequence). CDR3 loop: CASSLSGQNTEAFF. The DNA of the CDR3 is TGTGCCAGCAGTTTATCGGGACAGAACACTGAAGCTTTCTTT.

The rearrangement joins TRBV5-1 to TRBJ2-5; 11 bases line up with TRBD1. V lost 1 base to trimming and J lost 2 bases; unmatched junction nucleotides: 4. This CDR3 comprises 16 residues. Germline-derived CDR1 and CDR2 are SGHRS and YFSETQ. CDR3 residues: CASSLTGTGGQETQYF. CDR3 DNA sequence: TGCGCCAGCAGCTTGACCGGGACAGGGGGGCAAGAGACCCAGTACTTC.

The chain couples TRBV5-6 to TRBJ2-7; 9 positions agree with TRBD1. Germline values: CDR1 SGHDT, CDR2 YYEEEE. Trimming at V came to 3 bases and at J to 2 bases, leaving 3 bases not matched to a gene. The CDR3 contains 14 residues. In DNA, the CDR3 is TGTGCCAGCAGCTCCCGGGACAGGGCCTACGAGCAGTACTTC. Protein: CASSSRDRAYEQYF. The whole variable domain, filled in from reference TRBV5-6 and TRBJ2-7, reads DAGVTQSPTHLIKTRGQQVTLRCSPKSGHDTVSWYQQALGQGPQFIFQYYEEEERQRGNFPDRFSGHQFPNYSSELNVNALLLGDSALYLCASSSRDRAYEQYFGPGTRLTVT.

This chain links TRBV5-1 with TRBJ1-1; TRBD1 is a possible D gene (6 bases). The germline gives CDR1 SGHRS, CDR2 YFSETQ. The CDR3 is 15 residues long. The V end was cut by 0 bases, the J end by 2 bases, with 11 bases between. The CDR3: CASSLVGGENTEAFF. The DNA of the CDR3 is TGCGCCAGCAGCTTGGTAGGGGGGGAAAACACTGAAGCTTTCTTT.

This sequence joins TRBV28 and TRBJ2-6, with 7 bases matching TRBD1. Germline CDR1 and CDR2: MDHEN and SYDVKM. CDR3 size: 18 residues. The J segment lost 0 bases and the V segment lost 3 bases, leaving 8 bases of the junction unmatched. The CDR3 here is CASSFWTGDSSGANVLTF. In DNA form, the CDR3 reads TGTGCCAGCAGTTTCTGGACAGGTGACTCCTCTGGGGCCAACGTCCTGACTTTC.

This clone was found many times. The V gene is TRBV5-1, the J gene TRBJ2-6; TRBD1 aligns across 12 bases. CDR3 length: 19 amino acids. Trimming cost V 3 bases and J 4 bases; bases outside gene matches: 11. CDR1 and CDR2 (germline): SGHRS, YFSETQ. Here the CDR3 DNA reads TGCGCCAGCAGCTACTACCCGGGACAGGGGGCGTCCGGGGCCAACGTCCTGACTTTC. This sequence encodes CASSYYPGQGASGANVLTF. Full variable domain (outside the CDR3, taken from reference TRBV5-1 and TRBJ2-6): KAGVTQTPRYLIKTRGQQVTLSCSPISGHRSVSWYQQTPGQGLQFLFEYFSETQRNKGNFPGRFSGRQFSNSRSEMNVSTLELGDSALYLCASSYYPGQGASGANVLTFGAGSRLTVL.

This clone has only a few counts. V gene TRBV28 combines with J gene TRBJ2-7; 14 nucleotides match TRBD2. Trimming removed 5 bases from V and 6 bases from J; junction bases left unmatched: 9. Germline V CDR1 and CDR2: MDHEN, SYDVKM. The CDR3 sequence is 16 residues long. Here the CDR3 reads CASSVPGTSGRGEQYF. The CDR3 nucleotides read TGTGCCAGCAGTGTTCCCGGGACTAGCGGGAGAGGCGAGCAGTACTTC.

The V and J genes are TRBV7-3 and TRBJ2-3; 9 bases are shared with TRBD2. The length of the CDR3 is 12 residues. The J segment lost 8 bases and the V segment lost 6 bases, leaving 3 bases of the junction unmatched. Germline V lookup: CDR1 SGHTA, CDR2 FQGTGA. CDR3 bases: TGTGCCAGCAGACTAGCGGGCTTTACGCAGTATTTT. Encoded protein: CASRLAGFTQYF.

This chain joins TRBV28 and TRBJ1-4; possibly TRBD1 for D (6 bases). The CDR3 is 14 amino acids. The germline CDR1 and CDR2 sequences are MDHEN and SYDVKM. Trimming removed 2 bases from V and 11 bases from J, with 15 bases in between. In nucleotides, the CDR3 is TGTGCCAGCAGTTTAACCGACAGGCTGGGGAAACTGTTTTTT. Amino acid sequence: CASSLTDRLGKLFF.

V and J are TRBV6-6 and TRBJ2-7; the match to TRBD1 covers 7 bases. Germline-derived CDR1 and CDR2 are MNHNY and SVGAGI (reference sequence). CDR3 length: 14 amino acids. Trimming cost V 5 bases and J 2 bases; bases outside gene matches: 6. The CDR3 nucleotides are TGTGCCAGCAGTCACGAGGGGGCTACCTACGAGCAGTACTTC. As protein: CASSHEGATYEQYF.

This clone was seen a handful of times. The junction departs from the called germline gene at one end, perhaps through a read error. The V gene is TRBV7-7, the J gene TRBJ2-2; TRBD2 might be the D (6 bases). CDR3 length: 16 amino acids. Germline V CDR1 and CDR2: SSHAT, FNYEAQ (reference sequence). DNA of the CDR3: TGTGCTAGCAGCCACCTGTCAGGAGGGCCGACCGGGGAGCTGTTTTTT. Encoded protein: CASSHLSGGPTGELFF.

In nucleotides, the CDR3 is TGTGCCATCAGTACCCCGGGGAAGACAGATACGCAGTATTTT. Encoded protein: CAISTPGKTDTQYF. The rearrangement uses TRBV10-3 and TRBJ2-3; maybe TRBD2 (5 bases). V lost 5 bases and J 3 bases, leaving 12 bases between the germline ends. The CDR3 totals 14 residues. Germline V CDR1 and CDR2: ENHRY, SYGVKD.

The V and J genes are TRBV4-2 and TRBJ2-4; D uncertain. Trimming cost V 1 base and J 1 base, with 17 bases left between them. Per germline, CDR1 LGHNA and CDR2 YNFKEQ. This CDR3 is built from 18 residues. CDR3 nucleotides: TGTGCCAGCAGCCAAGTAGGCAACTCCCGACTCGCCAAAAACATTCAGTACTTC. Residues: CASSQVGNSRLAKNIQYF.

V gene TRBV20-1 combines with J gene TRBJ1-1; D gene unclear. CDR1 is DFQATT, CDR2 SNEGSKA, per germline (reference sequence). The CDR3 totals 11 residues. Trimming pared 2 bases from V and 7 bases from J, leaving 8 bases between. CDR3 sequence reads: CSARPDFEAFF. The CDR3 DNA reads TGCAGTGCTAGACCGGACTTTGAAGCTTTCTTT.

In this sample, this clone turned up a few times. The V call is TRBV18, the J call TRBJ1-5; D is unclear. This CDR3 has 16 amino acids. Germline lookup yields CDR1 KGHSH and CDR2 LQKENI. With 3 bases removed from V and 6 bases from J, the gap between germline ends came to 18 bases. The CDR3 DNA is TGTGCCAGCTCACCGGCGAGGATTACCCCTAGTCAGCCCCAGCATTTT. The encoded protein is CASSPARITPSQPQHF.

This chain connects TRBV5-6 to TRBJ2-1; no reliable D call. CDR1 and CDR2 (germline): SGHDT, YYEEEE. V gave up 2 bases and J gave up 0 bases, with 9 bases separating them. This CDR3 is built from 15 residues. CDR3: CASSFPESSYNEQFF. The CDR3 DNA reads as TGTGCCAGCAGCTTCCCCGAGAGCTCCTACAATGAGCAGTTCTTC.

V and J are TRBV9 and TRBJ1-1; possible D gene TRBD1, 5 bases. CDR1 SGDLS and CDR2 YYNGEE come from the germline V gene. The ends were cut back, 4 bases at V and 6 bases at J, with 13 bases in the middle. The CDR3 contains 13 residues. CDR3 protein: CASSPGRAAEAFF. CDR3 DNA: TGTGCCAGCAGCCCAGGGAGGGCGGCTGAAGCTTTCTTT.

This clone was seen a single time. V and J are TRBV2 and TRBJ2-7; 7 nucleotides match TRBD2. Germline lookup yields CDR1 SNHLY and CDR2 FYNNEI. The junction had 9 bases not matched to a gene; V was cut back by 7 bases and J by 0 bases. This CDR3 has 15 residues. The CDR3 protein is CASTRLAMSSYEQYF. CDR3 DNA: TGTGCCAGCACCCGACTAGCTATGAGCTCCTACGAGCAGTACTTC.

The table lists this clone with a few counts. Here the CDR3 DNA reads TGTGCCAGCAGCGTAGGCGGCGCGGGAGGGAACACCGGGGAGCTGTTTTTT. Protein product: CASSVGGAGGNTGELFF. The genes are TRBV9 and TRBJ2-2; 8 bases are a match to TRBD2. The CDR3 is 17 amino acids. Germline V gene sequence: CDR1 SGDLS, CDR2 YYNGEE. V shed 0 bases, J shed 1 base, and the junction held 5 bases outside the gene matches.

J is TRBJ2-7 and V is TRBV3-1 (or the pseudogene TRBV3-2), with 8 positions matching TRBD1. Germline lookup yields CDR1 LGHDT and CDR2 YNNKEL (reference sequence). V lost 4 bases and J lost 2; bases outside the gene matches: 7. The CDR3 is 15 amino acids. The CDR3 here is CASSPRGPRAYEQYF. CDR3 DNA sequence: TGTGCCAGCAGCCCCAGGGGGCCTAGAGCCTACGAGCAGTACTTC.

V usage is TRBV9 and J usage is TRBJ1-2; 9 positions match TRBD1. In germline, CDR1 is SGDLS, CDR2 YYNGEE. There are 15 residues in the CDR3. After removal of 3 bases from V and 5 bases from J, the junction contained 8 bases not matched to a gene. CDR3 DNA: TGTGCCAGCAGCGCCCCAGCGGGACAGGGTTATGGCTACACCTTC. Translating it yields CASSAPAGQGYGYTF.

The chain employs TRBV6-5 and TRBJ2-3; 12 bases are shared with TRBD2. With 10 bases clipped from V and 7 bases from J, the junction kept 6 bases outside the gene matches. In germline, CDR1 is MNHEY, CDR2 SVGAGI. The CDR3 sequence is 13 residues long. The CDR3 DNA reads TGTGCCACGCGGACTAGCGGGGTCAATACGCAGTATTTT. Residues: CATRTSGVNTQYF.

The chain has TRBV27 and TRBJ2-7; 9 bases agree with TRBD1. CDR3 length equals 15 residues. Per germline, CDR1 MNHEY and CDR2 SMNVEV (reference sequence). V lost 7 bases to trimming and J lost 9 bases; unmatched junction nucleotides: 16. This chain's CDR3 is CASNPTGGWNRGQYF. Written as DNA, the CDR3 is TGTGCCAGCAACCCCACAGGGGGCTGGAACCGCGGGCAGTACTTC.

This chain connects TRBV5-1 to TRBJ2-7, with TRBD1 identical over 10 bases. This CDR3 is 15 amino acids long. The trim removed 2 bases at V and 3 bases at J, leaving 5 bases unmatched. The V gene's germline CDR1 is SGHRS and CDR2 YFSETQ. The CDR3 region has the DNA TGCGCCAGCAGCTTCTGGGACAGGGGCTTCTACGAGCAGTACTTC. Its translation: CASSFWDRGFYEQYF. Using reference TRBV5-1 and TRBJ2-7 for the parts outside the CDR3, the full variable domain is KAGVTQTPRYLIKTRGQQVTLSCSPISGHRSVSWYQQTPGQGLQFLFEYFSETQRNKGNFPGRFSGRQFSNSRSEMNVSTLELGDSALYLCASSFWDRGFYEQYFGPGTRLTVT.

This chain uses TRBV19 with TRBJ1-2, with TRBD1 identical over 10 bases. The CDR3 extends over 14 amino acids. Germline V CDR1 and CDR2: LNHDA, SQIVND (reference sequence). The V and J ends lost 7 bases and 0 bases, in that order; junction bases with no gene match: 2. CDR3 in DNA: TGTGCCAGTAACGACAGGGGGCCTAACTATGGCTACACCTTC. This codes for CASNDRGPNYGYTF.

The rearrangement links TRBV7-2 to TRBJ1-5; no definite D call. V lost 4 bases and J lost 0, with 4 bases in between. The CDR3 runs 13 residues. Germline V gene lookup returns CDR1 SGHTA and CDR2 FQGNSA. The CDR3 nucleotides read TGTGCCAGCAGCTCCTTTAGCAATCAGCCCCAGCATTTT. Translated, it gives CASSSFSNQPQHF.

The rearrangement uses TRBV19 and TRBJ1-5; D is undetermined. The CDR3 is made up of 16 amino acids. Trimming removed 3 bases from V and 6 bases from J, with 18 bases in between. From germline, CDR1 is LNHDA and CDR2 SQIVND (reference sequence). The CDR3 sequence is CASSIPGRWRIQPQHF. Written as DNA, the CDR3 is TGTGCCAGTAGTATCCCGGGGAGGTGGCGGATTCAGCCCCAGCATTTT.

CDR3 nucleotide sequence: TGTGCCAGCGGGATGGGACAGGGAAATCCCGAGCAGTACTTC. This sequence encodes CASGMGQGNPEQYF. This chain uses TRBV6-5 with TRBJ2-7; 9 bases agree with TRBD1. The CDR3 covers 14 residues. Germline V CDR1 and CDR2: MNHEY, SVGAGI. The V segment lost 8 bases and the J segment 6 bases; nucleotides outside the gene matches: 11.

This sequence joins TRBV11-2 and TRBJ2-4; TRBD2 aligns across 8 bases. The ends lost 5 bases at V and 1 base at J; junction bases unmatched: 10. CDR1 is SGHAT and CDR2 is FQNNGV in the germline V gene. The CDR3 consists of 17 residues. As DNA, the CDR3 is TGTGCCAGCAGCCCGCGACGCGGGGGGCGGGCCAAAAACATTCAGTACTTC. Translation: CASSPRRGGRAKNIQYF.